This TCR beta chain was recovered during a study of long-term antiretroviral therapy in people with HIV. General study findings and limits: Samples were collected from about 2003 to 2017 under possibly less effective ART regimens. In HIV, the repertoires covered a tighter span of CDR3 lengths than in controls. Dominant in the repertoire at all time points were clones expanded before ART.

Notes on this clone: Its antigen is still unknown.

At minimum, one pre-ART and two post-ART PBMC samples were obtained from each donor. A v3.0 immunoSEQ assay was performed at survey level. Clones were read by immunoSEQ multiplex PCR, and TCRdb kept only the in-frame ones, dropping some. This sample has 14,000 or so clones, with about 77% found just once. The sequenced sample was unsorted PBMCs, obtained 3.1 years after starting antiretroviral therapy. The source of this sequence is a man between 40 and 49 years old with HIV.

The DNA for the CDR3 is TGTGCCAGCAGCCCACCGGACAGGGCCTACGAGCAGTACTTC. Protein sequence: CASSPPDRAYEQYF. The chain couples TRBV7-9 to TRBJ2-7; 8 bases match TRBD1. The CDR3 has 14 amino acids. CDR1 and CDR2 (germline): SEHNR, FQNEAQ (reference sequence). Losses at the gene ends were 5 bases for V and 2 bases for J; bases not matched to a gene: 5.